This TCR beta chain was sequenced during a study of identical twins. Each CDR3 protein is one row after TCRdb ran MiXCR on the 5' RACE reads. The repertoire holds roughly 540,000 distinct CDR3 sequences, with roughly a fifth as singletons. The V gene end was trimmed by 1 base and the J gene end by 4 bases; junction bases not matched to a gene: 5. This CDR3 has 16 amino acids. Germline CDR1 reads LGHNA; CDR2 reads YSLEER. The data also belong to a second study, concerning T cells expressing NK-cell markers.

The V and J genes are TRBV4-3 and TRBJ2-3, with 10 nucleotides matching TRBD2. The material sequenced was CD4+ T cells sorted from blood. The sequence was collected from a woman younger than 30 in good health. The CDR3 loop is CASSQASGSFSDTQYF. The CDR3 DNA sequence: TGCGCCAGCAGCCAAGCTAGCGGGAGTTTCTCAGATACGCAGTATTTT.